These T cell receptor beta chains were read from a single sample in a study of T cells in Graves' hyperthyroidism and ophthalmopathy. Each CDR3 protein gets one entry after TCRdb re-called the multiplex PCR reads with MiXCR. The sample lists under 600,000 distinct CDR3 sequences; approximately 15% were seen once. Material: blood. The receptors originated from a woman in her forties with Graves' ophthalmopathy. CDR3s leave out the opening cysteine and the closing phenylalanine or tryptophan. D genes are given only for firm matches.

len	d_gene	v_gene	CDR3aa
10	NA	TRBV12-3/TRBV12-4	ASSSGIQPQH
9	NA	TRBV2	ATLVLNEQF
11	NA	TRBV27	ASSLRLFAEAF
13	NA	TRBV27	ASSFGTLDTDTQY
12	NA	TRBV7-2	ASSLAGLGEKLF
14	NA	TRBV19	ASSIRPRQVGEKLF
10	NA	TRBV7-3	ASSLAGPEAF
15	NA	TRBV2	ASSPENPISGANVLT
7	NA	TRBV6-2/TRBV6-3	ASRFEQY
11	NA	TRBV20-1	SARVQGIYGYT
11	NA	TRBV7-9	ASSGEIGTEAF
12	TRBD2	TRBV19	ASRIGGRSDTQY
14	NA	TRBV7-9	ASSSPGTHPGGEQY
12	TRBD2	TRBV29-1	SVMGLADYNEQF
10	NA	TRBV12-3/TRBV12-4	ASSSETDTQY
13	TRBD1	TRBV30	AWSNGQGVQETQY
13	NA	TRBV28	ASSFRDRFTDTQY
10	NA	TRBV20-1	SATSTGYEQY
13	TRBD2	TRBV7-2	ASSSKRGAGDTQY
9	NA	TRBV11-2	ASSLTDTQC
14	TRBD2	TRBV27	ASSLSIGLAEDTQY
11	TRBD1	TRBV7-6	ASSGTGGFGYT
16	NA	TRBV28	ASSLGGGGMGLNTEAF
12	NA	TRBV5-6	ASSLARNTDTQY
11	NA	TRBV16	ASIKSLNQPQH
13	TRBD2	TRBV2	AIKRTSGTTDTQY
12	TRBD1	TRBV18	ASLNRGRTDTQY
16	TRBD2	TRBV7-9	ASSSPPGLAGRTDTQY
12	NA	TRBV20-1	SARTGTAQETQY
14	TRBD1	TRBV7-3	ASSPTGDLGTYGYT
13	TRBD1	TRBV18	ASSPRAGGTDTQY
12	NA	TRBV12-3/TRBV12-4	ASSLDGTTHGYT
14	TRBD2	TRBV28	ASSPGGEPYQETQY
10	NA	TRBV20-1	SARVQGYEQY
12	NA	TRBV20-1	SARVPLGTDTQY
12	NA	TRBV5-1	ASRVGNSYNEQF
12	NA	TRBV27	ASSLDAYSYEQY
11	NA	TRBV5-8	ASSLNRRNEQF
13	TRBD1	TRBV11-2	ASSPGYGTEPEAF
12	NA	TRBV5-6	ASSFWDGQETQY
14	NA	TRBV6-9	ASSYGGTGGTDTQY
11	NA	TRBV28	ASSLSGVGPQH
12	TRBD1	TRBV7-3	ASSPHWGQGTQY
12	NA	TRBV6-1	ASSGDTYTGELF
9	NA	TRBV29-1	SVEASSEQF
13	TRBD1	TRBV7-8	ASRTWGQSTDTQY
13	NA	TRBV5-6	ASSLDQGRNTEAF
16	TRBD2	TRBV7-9	ASSLGRLAGAFYNEQF
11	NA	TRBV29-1	SVSTVHSYEQY
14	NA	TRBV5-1	ASSSMGPNSNQPQH
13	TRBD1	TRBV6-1	ASSRSGTGDYGYT